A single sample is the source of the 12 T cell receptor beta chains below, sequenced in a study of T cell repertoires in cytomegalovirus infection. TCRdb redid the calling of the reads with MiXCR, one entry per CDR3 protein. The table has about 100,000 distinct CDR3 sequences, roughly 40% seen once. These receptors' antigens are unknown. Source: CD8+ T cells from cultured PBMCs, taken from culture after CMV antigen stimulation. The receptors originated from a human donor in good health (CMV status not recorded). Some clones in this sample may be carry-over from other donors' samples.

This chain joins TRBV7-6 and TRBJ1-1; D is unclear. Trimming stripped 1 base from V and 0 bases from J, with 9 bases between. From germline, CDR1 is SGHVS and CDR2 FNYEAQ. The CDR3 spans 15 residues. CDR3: CASSLGSPVNTEAFF. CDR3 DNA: TGTGCCAGCAGCTTAGGTAGTCCGGTGAACACTGAAGCTTTCTTT.

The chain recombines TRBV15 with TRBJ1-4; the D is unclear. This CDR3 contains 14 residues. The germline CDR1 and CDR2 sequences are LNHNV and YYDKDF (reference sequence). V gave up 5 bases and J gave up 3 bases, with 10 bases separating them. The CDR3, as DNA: TGTGCCACCAGCTCGGGCCCTCCTAATGAAAAACTGTTTTTT. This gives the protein CATSSGPPNEKLFF.

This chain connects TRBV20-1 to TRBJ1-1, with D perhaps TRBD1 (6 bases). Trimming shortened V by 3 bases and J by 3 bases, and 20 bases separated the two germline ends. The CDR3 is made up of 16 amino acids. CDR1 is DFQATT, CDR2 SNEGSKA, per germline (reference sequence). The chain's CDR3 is CSASSPLREGDTEAFF. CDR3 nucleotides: TGCAGTGCTAGTTCCCCCCTGCGAGAGGGGGACACTGAAGCTTTCTTT.

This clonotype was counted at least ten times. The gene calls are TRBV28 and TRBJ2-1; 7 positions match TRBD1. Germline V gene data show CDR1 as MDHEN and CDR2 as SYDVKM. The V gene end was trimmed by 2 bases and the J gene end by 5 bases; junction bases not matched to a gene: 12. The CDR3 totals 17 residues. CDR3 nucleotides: TGTGCCAGCAGTTTAATCCCCACAGGGGTGAAACACAATGAGCAGTTCTTC. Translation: CASSLIPTGVKHNEQFF.

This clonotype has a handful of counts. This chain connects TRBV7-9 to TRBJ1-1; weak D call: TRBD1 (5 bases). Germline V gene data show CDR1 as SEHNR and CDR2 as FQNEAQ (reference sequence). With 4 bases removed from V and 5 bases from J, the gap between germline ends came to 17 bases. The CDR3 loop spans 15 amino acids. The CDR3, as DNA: TGTGCCAGCAGCTCACGGGGGGAAGGTAGGACTGAAGCTTTCTTT. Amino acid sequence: CASSSRGEGRTEAFF.

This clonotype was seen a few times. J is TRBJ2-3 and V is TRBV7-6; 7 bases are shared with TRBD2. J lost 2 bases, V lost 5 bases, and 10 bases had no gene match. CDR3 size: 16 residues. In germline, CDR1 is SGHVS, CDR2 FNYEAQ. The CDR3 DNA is TGTGCCAGCAGCCCCCAAAGCGGGGAGATCACAGATACGCAGTATTTT. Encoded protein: CASSPQSGEITDTQYF.

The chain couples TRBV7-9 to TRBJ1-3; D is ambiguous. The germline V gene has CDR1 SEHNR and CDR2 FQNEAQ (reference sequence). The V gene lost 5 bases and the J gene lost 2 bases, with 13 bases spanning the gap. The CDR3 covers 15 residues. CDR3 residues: CASSEDEVPGNTIYF. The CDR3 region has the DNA TGTGCCAGCAGCGAAGATGAGGTCCCTGGAAACACCATATATTTT.

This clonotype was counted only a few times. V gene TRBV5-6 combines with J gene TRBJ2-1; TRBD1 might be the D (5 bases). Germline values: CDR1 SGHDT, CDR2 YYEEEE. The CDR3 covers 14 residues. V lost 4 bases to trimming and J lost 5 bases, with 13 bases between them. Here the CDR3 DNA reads TGTGCCAGCAGCCGGACACCAGTTAACAATGAGCAGTTCTTC. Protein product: CASSRTPVNNEQFF.

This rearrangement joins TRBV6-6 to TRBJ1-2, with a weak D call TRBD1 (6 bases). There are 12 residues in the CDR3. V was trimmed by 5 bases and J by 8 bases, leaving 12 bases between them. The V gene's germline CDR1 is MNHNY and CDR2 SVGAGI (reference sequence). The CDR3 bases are TGTGCCAGCAGTACCACAGGGTGGGGCTACACCTTC. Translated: CASSTTGWGYTF.

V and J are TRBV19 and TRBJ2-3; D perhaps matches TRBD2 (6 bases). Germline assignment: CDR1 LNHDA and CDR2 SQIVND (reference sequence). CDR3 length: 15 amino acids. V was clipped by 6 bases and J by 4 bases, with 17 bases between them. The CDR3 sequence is CASRRRGGDSDTQYF. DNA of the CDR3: TGTGCCAGTAGAAGACGGGGCGGGGACTCAGATACGCAGTATTTT.

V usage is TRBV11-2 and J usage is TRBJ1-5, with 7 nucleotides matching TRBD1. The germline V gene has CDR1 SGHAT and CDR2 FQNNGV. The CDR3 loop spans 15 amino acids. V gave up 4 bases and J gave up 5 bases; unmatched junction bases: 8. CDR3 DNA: TGTGCCAGCAGCTGGGGGACAGAGACCTATCAGCCCCAGCATTTT. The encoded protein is CASSWGTETYQPQHF.

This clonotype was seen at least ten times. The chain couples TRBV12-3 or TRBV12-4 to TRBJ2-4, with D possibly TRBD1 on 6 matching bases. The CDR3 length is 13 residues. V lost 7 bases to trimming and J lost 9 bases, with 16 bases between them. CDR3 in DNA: TGTGCCAGCATTCCCCCCGGGACATCCATTCAGTACTTC. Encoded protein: CASIPPGTSIQYF.